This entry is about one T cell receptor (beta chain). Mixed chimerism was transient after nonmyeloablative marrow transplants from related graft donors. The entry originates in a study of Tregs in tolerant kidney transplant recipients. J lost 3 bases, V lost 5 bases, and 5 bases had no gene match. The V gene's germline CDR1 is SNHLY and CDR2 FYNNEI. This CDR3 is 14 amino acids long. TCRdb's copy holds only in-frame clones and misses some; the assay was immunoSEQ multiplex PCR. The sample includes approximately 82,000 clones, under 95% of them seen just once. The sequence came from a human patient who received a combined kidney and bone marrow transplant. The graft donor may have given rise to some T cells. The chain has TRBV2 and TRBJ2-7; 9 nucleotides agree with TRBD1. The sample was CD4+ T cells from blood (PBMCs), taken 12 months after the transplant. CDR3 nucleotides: TGTGCCAGCAGTTGGGACAGGGCCTTCTACGAGCAGTACTTC. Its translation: CASSWDRAFYEQYF. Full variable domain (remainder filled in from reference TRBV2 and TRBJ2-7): EPEVTQTPSHQVTQMGQEVILRCVPISNHLYFYWYRQILGQKVEFLVSFYNNEISEKSEIFDDQFSVERPDGSNFTLKIRSTKLEDSAMYFCASSWDRAFYEQYFGPGTRLTVT.